Presented here are 32 T cell receptor beta chains from one specimen sequenced in a study of vaccination and CD4 T cells after COVID-19. Treatment of the sample: roughly ten-day PBMC culture with coronavirus spike peptide pools or control peptides (ViraFEST assay). Cultured CD4+ T-cell DNA underwent Oncomine TCR Beta short-read sequencing. TCRdb recomputed calls from the PCR reads with MiXCR, one row per CDR3 protein. This table has about 11,000 distinct CDR3 sequences, 65% to 75% appearing once. For these TCRs, the target antigens are not known. The sample consisted of CD4+ T cells from blood, cultured in vitro. The receptors come from a human donor who had recovered from COVID-19.

This clonotype occurred once. The chain employs TRBV7-2 and TRBJ2-5; a possible D gene is TRBD1 (6 bases). V lost 5 bases and J 2 bases, leaving 9 bases between the germline ends. Germline assignment: CDR1 SGHTA and CDR2 FQGNSA. CDR3 length: 13 amino acids. CDR3 residues: CASSKGQQETQYF. In DNA form, the CDR3 reads TGTGCCAGCAGCAAAGGACAGCAAGAGACCCAGTACTTC.

The V gene is TRBV20-1, the J gene TRBJ2-5, with unresolved D. In germline, CDR1 is DFQATT, CDR2 SNEGSKA (reference sequence). This CDR3 comprises 14 residues. V was pared by 2 bases and J by 0 bases, with 10 bases between. In nucleotides, the CDR3 is TGCAGTGCTAGAATGGGTCTGTACCAAGAGACCCAGTACTTC. It codes for CSARMGLYQETQYF.

This sequence joins TRBV29-1 and TRBJ2-2, with TRBD1 matching 9 bases. CDR1 is SQVTM and CDR2 is ANQGSEA in the germline V gene. The CDR3 consists of 14 residues. The ends lost 4 bases at V and 4 bases at J; junction bases unmatched: 4. This chain's CDR3 is CSVGTGVATGELFF. The CDR3 DNA is TGCAGCGTTGGGACAGGGGTGGCCACCGGGGAGCTGTTTTTT.

The V gene is TRBV5-1, the J gene TRBJ1-1; 7 nucleotides agree with TRBD1. The germline CDR1 and CDR2 sequences are SGHRS and YFSETQ. V dropped 2 bases and J dropped 4; count of bases not matched to a gene: 5. This CDR3 contains 14 residues. CDR3 DNA: TGCGCCAGCAGCTTTCTAGGGGGCGGCACTGAAGCTTTCTTT. It translates to CASSFLGGGTEAFF.

This clonotype was detected once. J is TRBJ2-2 and V is TRBV30; TRBD1 or TRBD2 may be the D gene (5 bases each). The V end was cut by 0 bases, the J end by 4 bases, with 9 bases between. The germline V gene encodes CDR1 GTSNPN and CDR2 SVGIG (reference sequence). This CDR3 has 14 residues. In DNA form, the CDR3 reads TGTGCCTGGAGTGTAAGGGGACCCACCGGGGAGCTGTTTTTT. It translates to CAWSVRGPTGELFF.

V and J are TRBV12-3 or TRBV12-4 and TRBJ2-1; no firm D call. The V gene lost 2 bases and the J gene lost 8 bases, with 13 bases spanning the gap. The CDR3 consists of 14 residues. The CDR3 sequence is CASSLLIVSHEQFF. The CDR3 DNA reads as TGTGCCAGCAGTTTACTAATAGTATCCCATGAGCAGTTCTTC.

This sequence joins TRBV9 and TRBJ1-6; D is undetermined. Trimming pared 4 bases from V and 3 bases from J, leaving 11 bases between. The germline gives CDR1 SGDLS, CDR2 YYNGEE. The length of the CDR3 is 15 residues. The CDR3 is CASSYWDSYNSPLHF. Written as DNA, the CDR3 is TGTGCCAGCAGCTACTGGGATAGCTATAATTCACCCCTCCACTTT.

J is TRBJ2-2 and V is TRBV5-4; D gene unclear. CDR1 and CDR2 (germline): SGHNT, YYREEE (reference sequence). CDR3 length: 14 residues. The germline V and J ends were trimmed by 0 bases and 2 bases, with 5 bases remaining between them. CDR3 in DNA: TGTGCCAGCAGCTTGGCGGGTAACACCGGGGAGCTGTTTTTT. Encoded protein: CASSLAGNTGELFF.

The J gene is TRBJ1-1, the V gene TRBV23-1, with D uncertain. TRBV23-1 is flagged as an ORF with uncertain function. The CDR3 sequence is 19 residues long. V shed 2 bases and J shed 4 bases, with 26 bases lying between them. The CDR3 sequence: CASSQGLEGATTWGTEAFF. As DNA, the CDR3 is TGCGCCAGCAGTCAAGGGTTGGAAGGAGCCACCACCTGGGGCACTGAAGCTTTCTTT.

This clonotype appeared a few times. The chain employs TRBV29-1 and TRBJ2-5; TRBD1 matches 8 bases. With V trimmed by 6 bases and J by 6 bases, 6 bases remained unmatched. Germline V gene data show CDR1 as SQVTM and CDR2 as ANQGSEA. The CDR3 totals 12 residues. Here the CDR3 reads CSVLQGGKTQYF. The CDR3 DNA sequence: TGCAGCGTCCTACAGGGGGGAAAGACCCAGTACTTC.

The V call is TRBV29-1, the J call TRBJ1-1; TRBD1 might be the D (6 bases). There are 11 residues in the CDR3. The V end was cut by 4 bases, the J end by 12 bases, with 15 bases between. Looked up from germline, CDR1 is SQVTM and CDR2 is ANQGSEA. This CDR3 is CSVVILGQPFF. In nucleotides, the CDR3 is TGCAGCGTTGTCATCCTAGGACAGCCTTTCTTT.

This chain uses TRBV19 with TRBJ2-1; possible D gene TRBD2, 5 bases. V lost 3 bases to trimming and J lost 4 bases, with 10 bases between them. CDR3 length: 14 residues. The V gene's germline CDR1 is LNHDA and CDR2 SQIVND (reference sequence). The CDR3 spells CASSMSGFYNEQFF. In DNA form, the CDR3 reads TGTGCCAGTAGTATGTCGGGGTTTTACAATGAGCAGTTCTTC.

The chain links TRBV20-1 to TRBJ2-7; the D is unclear. The germline V gene has CDR1 DFQATT and CDR2 SNEGSKA (reference sequence). Trimming stripped 0 bases from V and 0 bases from J, with 9 bases between. CDR3 length: 14 residues. The CDR3 DNA reads as TGCAGTGCTAGAGATGACCTGAGCTCCTACGAGCAGTACTTC. As protein: CSARDDLSSYEQYF.

The chain uses TRBV6-2 or TRBV6-3 and TRBJ2-6; no reliable D call. Germline assignment: CDR1 MNHEY and CDR2 SVGEGT. Deletions cut 5 bases from V and 1 base from J, with 9 bases between. The CDR3 contains 15 residues. The DNA for the CDR3 is TGTGCCAGCAGTAGGGCCTTGTCTGGGGCCAACGTCCTGACTTTC. It yields the protein CASSRALSGANVLTF.

The V call is TRBV15, the J call TRBJ2-1; 7 nucleotides align to TRBD1. This CDR3 region has 16 residues. The germline V gene has CDR1 LNHNV and CDR2 YYDKDF (reference sequence). V shed 0 bases, J shed 8 bases, and the junction held 10 bases outside the gene matches. The CDR3 DNA follows: TGTGCCACCAGCAGAGATCGGGCAGGGGGTATGGATGAGCAGTTCTTC. Translated, it gives CATSRDRAGGMDEQFF.

This clonotype appeared a few times. This rearrangement joins TRBV5-1 to TRBJ1-2; D is ambiguous. The CDR3 is made up of 13 amino acids. V lost 3 bases and J 2 bases, leaving 8 bases between the germline ends. The germline gives CDR1 SGHRS, CDR2 YFSETQ. The CDR3, as DNA: TGCGCCAGCAGCTACGGAGGGAACTATGGCTACACCTTC. It specifies CASSYGGNYGYTF.

The V gene is TRBV4-1, the J gene TRBJ2-7; D uncertain. This CDR3 comprises 16 residues. Germline-derived CDR1 and CDR2 are MGHRA and YSYEKL. V lost 1 base and J 0 bases, leaving 13 bases between the germline ends. Written as DNA, the CDR3 is TGCGCCAGCAGCCAAGTCACGGCGGTCCCCTCCTACGAGCAGTACTTC. Translation: CASSQVTAVPSYEQYF.

This rearrangement joins TRBV12-3 or TRBV12-4 to TRBJ1-5; D not certain. This CDR3 contains 14 residues. With 5 bases removed from V and 5 bases from J, the gap between germline ends came to 13 bases. As DNA, the CDR3 is TGTGCCAGCAGTATAGGGAGTATCGATCAGCCCCAGCATTTT. It yields the protein CASSIGSIDQPQHF.

This clonotype was seen only a few times. The chain uses TRBV7-9 and TRBJ2-1; unclear D gene. Per the germline V gene, CDR1 is SEHNR and CDR2 is FQNEAQ (reference sequence). CDR3 size: 14 residues. Trimming cost V 1 base and J 2 bases, with 6 bases left between them. The CDR3 loop reads CASSLDTTYNEQFF. CDR3 bases: TGTGCCAGCAGCTTAGATACAACCTACAATGAGCAGTTCTTC.

This clonotype was observed a handful of times. This rearrangement joins TRBV27 to TRBJ2-3; D might be TRBD2 (5 bases). Trimming removed 8 bases at V and 4 bases at J, with 19 bases between. This CDR3 is 15 amino acids long. In germline, CDR1 is MNHEY, CDR2 SMNVEV (reference sequence). In DNA form, the CDR3 reads TGTGCCAGCTCAGTATTGTCGGGAAGGCCAGATACGCAGTATTTT. This codes for CASSVLSGRPDTQYF.

The chain links TRBV2 to TRBJ2-6; D not resolved. The CDR3 extends over 13 amino acids. Trimming shortened V by 3 bases and J by 2 bases, and 2 bases separated the two germline ends. CDR1 is SNHLY and CDR2 is FYNNEI in the germline V gene. The CDR3 here is CASSETGANVLTF. CDR3 DNA sequence: TGTGCCAGCAGTGAGACTGGGGCCAACGTCCTGACTTTC.

This sequence joins TRBV5-1 and TRBJ1-5; D is perhaps TRBD1 (5 bases). Germline CDR1 and CDR2: SGHRS and YFSETQ. The ends were cut back, 3 bases at V and 7 bases at J, with 11 bases in the middle. The CDR3 is 13 amino acids. The CDR3 DNA follows: TGCGCCAGCAGCTGGGGCGGTGAACAGCCCCAGCATTTT. Amino acid sequence: CASSWGGEQPQHF.

This clonotype was counted once. CDR3: CATTKRVLGQAYEQYF. CDR3 coding DNA: TGTGCCACCACAAAGAGGGTCCTAGGACAGGCCTACGAGCAGTACTTC. J is TRBJ2-7 and V is TRBV24-1, with TRBD1 identical over 7 bases. The germline CDR1 and CDR2 sequences are KGHDR and SFDVKD. The CDR3 length is 16 residues. V shed 8 bases, J shed 2 bases, and the junction held 14 bases outside the gene matches.

V and J are TRBV7-3 and TRBJ2-3; perhaps TRBD2 as D (5 bases). The CDR3 covers 13 residues. V lost 5 bases, J lost 5 bases, and 11 bases lay in between. Germline V lookup: CDR1 SGHTA, CDR2 FQGTGA. DNA for the CDR3: TGTGCCAGCAGCCCTTCGGCGGGAGATACGCAGTATTTT. Translated: CASSPSAGDTQYF.

The chain recombines TRBV2 with TRBJ2-3; D unresolved. The germline gives CDR1 SNHLY, CDR2 FYNNEI. The CDR3 runs 17 residues. Trimming took 6 bases from V and 2 from J, leaving 21 bases between them. CDR3 nucleotide sequence: TGTGCCAGCAGCGCAAGAGGCGCCGTAGGAATCACAGATACGCAGTATTTT. The encoded protein is CASSARGAVGITDTQYF. The whole variable domain, filled in from reference TRBV2 and TRBJ2-3, reads EPEVTQTPSHQVTQMGQEVILRCVPISNHLYFYWYRQILGQKVEFLVSFYNNEISEKSEIFDDQFSVERPDGSNFTLKIRSTKLEDSAMYFCASSARGAVGITDTQYFGPGTRLTVL.

The chain couples TRBV12-3 or TRBV12-4 to TRBJ1-1, with 8 nucleotides matching TRBD1. This CDR3 contains 15 residues. V lost 5 bases to trimming and J lost 3 bases; unmatched junction nucleotides: 8. The CDR3 DNA follows: TGTGCCAGCAGTCGGAGGACAGGGAGGGACACTGAAGCTTTCTTT. It translates to CASSRRTGRDTEAFF.

The chain joins TRBV7-2 to TRBJ2-2; D perhaps matches TRBD1 (6 bases). The V end was cut by 5 bases, the J end by 4 bases, with 14 bases between. From germline, CDR1 is SGHTA and CDR2 FQGNSA. This CDR3 region has 15 residues. CDR3 nucleotides: TGTGCCAGCAGCCGCACAGGGACCTTCACCGGGGAGCTGTTTTTT. Translated: CASSRTGTFTGELFF.

The table lists this clonotype with a few counts. The V call is TRBV12-3 or TRBV12-4, the J call TRBJ2-5; D not certain. The CDR3 sequence is 15 residues long. V lost 3 bases and J lost 1, with 12 bases in between. The CDR3: CASSFLGVIQETQYF. CDR3 bases: TGTGCCAGCAGTTTTCTTGGCGTGATCCAAGAGACCCAGTACTTC.

This clonotype has just one count. This sequence joins TRBV7-2 and TRBJ2-3; 7 nucleotides match TRBD1. Germline CDR1 reads SGHTA; CDR2 reads FQGNSA. The CDR3 contains 14 residues. V lost 7 bases to trimming and J lost 2 bases; unmatched junction nucleotides: 6. The CDR3 spells CASTPDRATDTQYF. The CDR3 DNA follows: TGTGCCAGCACCCCAGACAGGGCCACAGATACGCAGTATTTT. Full variable domain (rest looked up from reference TRBV7-2 and TRBJ2-3): GAGVSQSPSNKVTEKGKDVELRCDPISGHTALYWYRQSLGQGLEFLIYFQGNSAPDKSGLPSDRFSAERTGGSVSTLTIQRTQQEDSAVYLCASTPDRATDTQYFGPGTRLTVL.

This clonotype was counted once. The J gene is TRBJ1-2, the V gene TRBV6-2 or TRBV6-3, with 7 nucleotides matching TRBD1. J was trimmed by 4 bases and V by 11 bases; bases with no gene match: 25. The CDR3 has 18 amino acids. Germline V CDR1 and CDR2: MNHEY, SVGEGT. The CDR3 reads CASRWRGGAGQESYGYTF. The DNA of the CDR3 is TGTGCCTCCAGGTGGAGGGGGGGGGCCGGACAGGAGAGCTATGGCTACACCTTC.

This clonotype came up a few times. The chain combines TRBV20-1 with TRBJ1-5, with 12 bases lining up with TRBD1. The CDR3 consists of 16 residues. Germline V lookup: CDR1 DFQATT, CDR2 SNEGSKA (reference sequence). The junction had 5 bases not matched to a gene; V was cut back by 1 base and J by 4 bases. This CDR3 reads CSARAGTGGANQPQHF. For the CDR3, the DNA is TGCAGTGCTAGAGCTGGGACAGGGGGCGCGAATCAGCCCCAGCATTTT.

This clonotype has more than one count but fewer than ten. The genes are TRBV5-1 and TRBJ2-2; D possibly corresponds to TRBD1 (6 bases). Trimming removed 4 bases from V and 4 bases from J, with 14 bases in between. This CDR3 spans 15 amino acids. Looked up from germline, CDR1 is SGHRS and CDR2 is YFSETQ. The CDR3 sequence is CASSPPQGSTGELFF. CDR3 DNA sequence: TGCGCCAGCAGCCCACCACAGGGTAGCACCGGGGAGCTGTTTTTT.